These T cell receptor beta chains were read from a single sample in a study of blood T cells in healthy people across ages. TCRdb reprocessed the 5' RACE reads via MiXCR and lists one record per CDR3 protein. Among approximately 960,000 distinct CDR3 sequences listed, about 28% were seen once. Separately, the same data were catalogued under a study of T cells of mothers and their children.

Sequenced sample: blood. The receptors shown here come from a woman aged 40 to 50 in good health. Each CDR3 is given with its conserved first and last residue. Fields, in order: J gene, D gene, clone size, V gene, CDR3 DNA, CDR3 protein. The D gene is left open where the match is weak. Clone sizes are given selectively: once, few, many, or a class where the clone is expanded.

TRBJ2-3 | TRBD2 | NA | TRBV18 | TGTGCCAGCTCACCATTCTTACGGGGGGGCCTCACAGATACGCAGTATTTT | CASSPFLRGGLTDTQYF
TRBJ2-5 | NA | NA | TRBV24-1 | TGTGTCACCAGTGATTTCGGCAGGGGCAATGAGCAGTACTTC | CVTSDFGRGNEQYF
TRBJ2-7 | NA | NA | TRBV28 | TGTGCCAGCAGTTCCTCATCGGGCGAGCAGTACTTC | CASSSSSGEQYF
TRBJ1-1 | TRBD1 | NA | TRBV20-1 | TGCAGTGCTACACGGGACAGGGAAGGCACTGAAGCTTTCTTT | CSATRDREGTEAFF
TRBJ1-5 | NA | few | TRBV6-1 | TGTGCCAGCAGTGGAGATCAGGGGTATAGCAATCAGCCCCAGCATTTT | CASSGDQGYSNQPQHF
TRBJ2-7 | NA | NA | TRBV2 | TGTGCCAGCAGTGAACAGGGTGGGCAAACCTACGAGCAGTACTTC | CASSEQGGQTYEQYF
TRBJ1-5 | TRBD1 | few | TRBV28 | TGTGCCAGCAGTTCAGACAGGGGGTGGCAGCCCCAGCATTTT | CASSSDRGWQPQHF
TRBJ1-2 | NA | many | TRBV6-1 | TGTGCCAGCAGTGCCGGTACTGCTGACTATGGCTACACCTTC | CASSAGTADYGYTF
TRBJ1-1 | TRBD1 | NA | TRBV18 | TGTGCCAGCTCACGGGACAGGATTATGAACACTGAAGCTTTCTTT | CASSRDRIMNTEAFF
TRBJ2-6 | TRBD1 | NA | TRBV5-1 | TGCGCCACACCTTCGGGACAGGGGGCTGGGGCCAACGTCCTGACTTTC | CATPSGQGAGANVLTF
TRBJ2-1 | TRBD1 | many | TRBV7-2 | TGTGCCAGCCGGGACAGGGGAACAAATGAGCAGTTCTTC | CASRDRGTNEQFF
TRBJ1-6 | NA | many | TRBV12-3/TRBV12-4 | TGTGCCAGCAGCTTAACAGGCAGAGGAGAGTCACCCCTCCACTTT | CASSLTGRGESPLHF
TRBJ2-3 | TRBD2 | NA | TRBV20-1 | TGCAGTGCTTGGGGACTAGCGGGAGAGGCAGATACGCAGTATTTT | CSAWGLAGEADTQYF
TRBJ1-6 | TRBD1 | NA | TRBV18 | TGCGCCAGCTCACCGCGGACAGGGAACGACTCACCCCTCCACTTT | CASSPRTGNDSPLHF
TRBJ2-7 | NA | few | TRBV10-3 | TGTGCCACCCTACCCGGGGCAAGCTCCTACGAGCAGTACTTC | CATLPGASSYEQYF
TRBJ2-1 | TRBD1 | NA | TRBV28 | TGTGCCAGCAAGGTAGGGGGCATCTCCTGCAATGAGCAGTTCTTC | CASKVGGISCNEQFF
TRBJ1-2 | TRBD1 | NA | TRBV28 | TGTGCCGGCAGTCCTCCGGGACAGGGCTATGGCTACACCTTC | CAGSPPGQGYGYTF
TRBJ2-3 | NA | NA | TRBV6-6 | TGTGCCAGCAGTTATCGGGCTGATCGCACAGATACGCAGTATTTT | CASSYRADRTDTQYF
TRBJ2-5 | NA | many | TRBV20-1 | TGCAGTGGACGAGTATCAGAGACCCAGTACTTC | CSGRVSETQYF
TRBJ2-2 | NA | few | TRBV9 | TGTGCCAGCAGTGTAGCTCCGGGTACAGGGTGGATCACCGGGGAGCTGTTTTTT | CASSVAPGTGWITGELFF
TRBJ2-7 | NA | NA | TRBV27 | TGTGCCAGCAGTTTATCCAGTGCTAACGAGCAGTACTTC | CASSLSSANEQYF
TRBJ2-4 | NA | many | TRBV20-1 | TGCAGTGAGTCCAGCGGGCCCTTTAAAAACATTCAGTACTTC | CSESSGPFKNIQYF
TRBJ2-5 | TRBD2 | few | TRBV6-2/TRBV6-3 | TGTGCCAGCAGCGAGTGGCGGGGGGCCCGAGAGACCCAGTACTTC | CASSEWRGARETQYF
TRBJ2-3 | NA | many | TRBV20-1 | TGCAGTGCTAGGTGGGCGGGTTTTTCAGATACGCAGTATTTT | CSARWAGFSDTQYF
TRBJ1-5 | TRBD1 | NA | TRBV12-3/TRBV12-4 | TGTGCCAGCGTGGGACAGGAGAATAGCAATCAGCCCCAGCATTTT | CASVGQENSNQPQHF
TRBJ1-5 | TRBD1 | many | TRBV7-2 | TGTGCCAGCAGCTTACACGGGACAGGGGGTCAGCCCCAGCATTTT | CASSLHGTGGQPQHF
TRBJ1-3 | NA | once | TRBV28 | TGTGCCAGCAGTCTTCGAGGGGTCAAGGCTGGAAACACCGTATATTTT | CASSLRGVKAGNTVYF
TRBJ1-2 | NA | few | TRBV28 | TGTGCCAGCACCGAAACGGCAGGGGCCGCGTATGGCTACACCTTC | CASTETAGAAYGYTF
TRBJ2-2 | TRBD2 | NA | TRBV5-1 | TGCGCCAGCAGCCGACGTGTGGCCAGCGGGAGAGCCGGGGAGCTGTTTTTT | CASSRRVASGRAGELFF
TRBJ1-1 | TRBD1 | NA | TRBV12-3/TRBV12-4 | TGTGCCAGCAGTTTCCAGACAGGGTTGAACACTGAAGCTTTCTTT | CASSFQTGLNTEAFF
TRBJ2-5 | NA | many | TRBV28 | TGTGCCAGCAGGGAGGGGACAGAAGAGACCCAGTACTTC | CASREGTEETQYF
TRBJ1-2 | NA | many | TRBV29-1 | TGCAGCGTTGACCGGGCCGATAACTATGGCTACACCTTC | CSVDRADNYGYTF
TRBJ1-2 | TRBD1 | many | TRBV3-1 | TGTGCCAGCAGCCAAGCCGACAGGGCCGGCACCTTC | CASSQADRAGTF
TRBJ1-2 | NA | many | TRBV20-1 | TGCAGTGCTAGACCCGGGACCGTCTATGGCTACACCTTC | CSARPGTVYGYTF
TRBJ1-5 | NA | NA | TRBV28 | TGTGCCAGCCGCTTGGGGGGTGGCAATCAGCCCCAGCATTTT | CASRLGGGNQPQHF